A selection of T cell receptor beta chains follows, all from one sample in a study of cytomegalovirus exposure and HLA in healthy donors. Libraries were prepared by immunoSEQ multiplex PCR; TCRdb keeps only in-frame clonotypes and omits some of them. Among roughly 330,000 clones listed, 75% to 90% were seen once. Sequenced material: PBMCs. The receptors stem from a woman aged 30 to 39 in good health and CMV-seropositive. Both conserved end residues are part of each CDR3. The D gene is left open where the match is weak. Clone size, where shown, is once, few, many, or a class for clones that have expanded.

TRBJ1-1	-	TRBV27	-	15	CASSPYLSGSTEAFF	TGTGCCAGCAGTCCATACCTCTCGGGGAGCACTGAAGCTTTCTTT
TRBJ1-1	-	TRBV6-5	-	11	CASRGPLEAFF	TGTGCCAGCAGGGGACCCCTTGAAGCTTTCTTT
TRBJ1-1	once	TRBV7-8	TRBD1	14	CASSLDRENTEAFF	TGTGCCAGCAGCTTGGACAGGGAAAACACTGAAGCTTTCTTT
TRBJ1-2	-	TRBV7-3	-	13	CASSQTGSYGYTF	TGTGCCAGCAGCCAAACGGGATCCTATGGCTACACCTTC
TRBJ2-7	-	TRBV18	TRBD1	14	CASSPGQGGNEQYF	TGTGCCAGCTCACCAGGACAGGGAGGCAACGAGCAGTACTTC
TRBJ2-3	-	TRBV2	-	15	CASSESMGWGDTQYF	TGTGCCAGCAGTGAAAGTATGGGGTGGGGAGATACGCAGTATTTT
TRBJ2-1	-	TRBV10-3	TRBD1	18	CAISESGGGQGSYNEQFF	TGTGCCATCAGTGAGTCAGGTGGGGGACAGGGGTCCTACAATGAGCAGTTCTTC
TRBJ1-3	-	TRBV13	-	16	CASSHKGGNSGNTIYF	TGTGCCAGCAGCCATAAGGGGGGAAACTCTGGAAACACCATATATTTT
TRBJ2-3	-	TRBV6-4	-	19	CASIRFLTLKPKQKDTQYF	TGTGCCAGCATTCGTTTCCTTACCCTTAAGCCCAAGCAAAAAGATACGCAGTATTTT
TRBJ1-1	once	TRBV6-6	-	16	CASSYSGKRPNTEAFF	TGTGCCAGCAGTTACTCGGGCAAGAGACCGAACACTGAAGCTTTCTTT
TRBJ2-5	-	TRBV5-1	-	13	CASSLLTDKTQYF	TGCGCCAGCAGCTTGTTGACGGATAAGACCCAGTACTTC
TRBJ1-6	-	TRBV27	-	15	CASSTLGGVASPLHF	TGTGCCAGCAGCACTCTAGGCGGGGTGGCTTCACCCCTCCACTTT
TRBJ1-2	-	TRBV7-8	-	13	CASSSRTGYGYTF	TGTGCCAGCAGCTCTAGAACAGGCTATGGCTACACCTTC
TRBJ1-2	few	TRBV7-2	-	15	CASSVLALGNYGYTF	TGTGCCAGCAGCGTACTAGCTTTAGGAAACTATGGCTACACCTTC
TRBJ2-1	-	TRBV11-1	-	11	CASSWDNEQFF	TGTGCCAGCAGCTGGGACAATGAGCAGTTCTTC
TRBJ2-5	-	TRBV9	-	15	CASSVLAGPQETQYF	TGTGCCAGCAGCGTATTGGCCGGACCCCAAGAGACCCAGTACTTC
TRBJ2-7	-	TRBV5-1	-	15	CASSLEKRGGNEQYF	TGCGCCAGCAGCTTAGAGAAGAGGGGCGGGAACGAGCAGTACTTC
TRBJ1-2	-	TRBV10-3	-	15	CAISDLGSVDYGYTF	TGTGCCATCAGTGATCTGGGGAGCGTTGACTATGGCTACACCTTC
TRBJ2-5	once	TRBV5-6	TRBD1	15	CASSSSQGARETQYF	TGTGCCAGCAGCTCGAGTCAGGGGGCGCGGGAGACCCAGTACTTC
TRBJ1-4	once	TRBV6-1	TRBD1	15	CASTRQTGSDEKLFF	TGTGCCAGCACGAGACAGACAGGGTCGGATGAAAAACTGTTTTTT
TRBJ2-7	-	TRBV15	-	14	CATSRDPGASEQYF	TGTGCCACCAGCAGAGATCCGGGAGCGAGCGAGCAGTACTTC
TRBJ1-2	-	TRBV29-1	TRBD1	12	CSVEDRGRGYTF	TGCAGCGTAGAGGACAGGGGCAGGGGCTACACCTTC
TRBJ2-1	-	TRBV27	TRBD2	19	CASSSVGTSGRGWYNEQFF	TGTGCCAGCAGCTCGGTCGGGACTAGCGGGAGGGGGTGGTACAATGAGCAGTTCTTC
TRBJ1-5	few	TRBV10-3	-	15	CAISESGNSNQPQHF	TGTGCCATCAGTGAGTCTGGAAATAGCAATCAGCCCCAGCATTTT
TRBJ1-2	few	TRBV28	-	16	CASSFGDSTALSGYTF	TGTGCCAGCAGTTTTGGTGACAGTACAGCCCTCTCCGGCTACACCTTC
TRBJ1-6	-	TRBV9	TRBD1	16	CASSRADRVKNSPLHF	TGTGCCAGCAGCAGAGCCGACAGGGTAAAGAATTCACCCCTCCACTTT
TRBJ1-2	once	TRBV30	-	13	CASPGLGNYGYTF	TGTGCCTCCCCAGGTTTGGGAAACTATGGCTACACCTTC
TRBJ2-7	-	TRBV6-1	TRBD2	18	CASSEMGAGTSGLYEQYF	TGTGCCAGCAGTGAAATGGGGGCCGGGACTAGCGGGCTCTACGAGCAGTACTTC